These 18 T cell receptor beta chains were all obtained from the same sample, sequenced in a study of cytomegalovirus exposure and HLA in healthy donors. It was with 60 Vbeta and 13 Jbeta primers that the PCR ran. Produced via immunoSEQ multiplex PCR; TCRdb's table is partial and in-frame only. Of 50,000 or so clones in the sample, about three quarters were seen once. The sample taken for sequencing was PBMCs. These receptors were collected from a female donor in good health and CMV-seronegative.

V and J are TRBV10-3 and TRBJ1-2; 7 bases are shared with TRBD1. Trimming took 9 bases from V and 4 from J; bases not matched to a gene: 2. CDR3 length: 11 residues. Germline CDR1 is ENHRY and CDR2 is SYGVKD. In DNA form, the CDR3 reads TGTGCCATAGGACAGGCCTATGGCTACACCTTC. This translates into CAIGQAYGYTF.

The chain recombines TRBV4-1 with TRBJ1-4; 9 bases are a match to TRBD1. The CDR3 sequence is 16 residues long. Germline loops: CDR1 MGHRA, CDR2 YSYEKL. V was clipped by 3 bases and J by 8 bases; unmatched bases: 10. CDR3 protein: CASSQASQGAREKLFF. CDR3 bases: TGCGCCAGCAGCCAGGCATCACAGGGGGCGAGGGAAAAACTGTTTTTT.

The V call is TRBV30, the J call TRBJ2-3, with 8 bases fitting TRBD2. J was trimmed by 5 bases and V by 7 bases; bases with no gene match: 11. The CDR3 is 14 amino acids. Germline CDR1 and CDR2: GTSNPN and SVGIG (reference sequence). In nucleotides, the CDR3 is TGTGCCTTCGGCAGGACTAGCCCGATAGATACGCAGTATTTT. Its protein product is CAFGRTSPIDTQYF.

The CDR3 here is CASSAAPGNQPQHF. In DNA, the CDR3 is TGTGCCAGCTCAGCTGCCCCGGGCAATCAGCCCCAGCATTTT. This chain joins TRBV18 and TRBJ1-5; no definite D call. Between the trimmed V and J ends, which lost 5 bases and 2 bases, there was a span of 10 bases. CDR3 length equals 14 residues. Germline lookup yields CDR1 KGHSH and CDR2 LQKENI.

The chain employs TRBV27 and TRBJ2-2; TRBD2 matches 9 bases. Germline CDR1 and CDR2: MNHEY and SMNVEV (reference sequence). The CDR3 is 14 amino acids. V was clipped by 5 bases and J by 3 bases; unmatched bases: 1. CDR3 amino acids: CASSRLADTGELFF. CDR3 bases: TGTGCCAGCAGTCGACTAGCGGACACCGGGGAGCTGTTTTTT.

The CDR3 protein is CASSLGQLNQPQHF. The CDR3 nucleotides are TGTGCCAGCAGTTTGGGACAGCTAAATCAGCCCCAGCATTTT. The genes are TRBV28 and TRBJ1-5; 7 bases map to TRBD1. The CDR3 runs 14 residues. The ends lost 3 bases at V and 4 bases at J; junction bases unmatched: 3. Germline CDR1 reads MDHEN; CDR2 reads SYDVKM.

A few counts support this clone. V and J are TRBV25-1 and TRBJ2-7; a possible D gene is TRBD2 (7 bases). The CDR3 covers 16 residues. Per germline, CDR1 MGHDK and CDR2 SYGVNS. V shed 0 bases and J shed 3 bases, with 15 bases lying between them. In nucleotides, the CDR3 is TGTGCCAGCAGTGAATACCGGGGGGCGCAGATCTACGAGCAGTACTTC. It translates to CASSEYRGAQIYEQYF.

The gene calls are TRBV7-9 and TRBJ1-6; TRBD1 matches 8 bases. Trimming took 4 bases from V and 7 from J; bases not matched to a gene: 6. Germline V gives CDR1 SEHNR, CDR2 FQNEAQ (reference sequence). The CDR3 is 15 residues long. The CDR3, as DNA: TGTGCCAGCAGCTCCCAGGGGGCGCGGAATTCACCCCTCCACTTT. Protein: CASSSQGARNSPLHF. The complete variable domain, with remaining parts taken from reference TRBV7-9 and TRBJ1-6, reads DTGVSQNPRHKITKRGQNVTFRCDPISEHNRLYWYRQTLGQGPEFLTYFQNEAQLEKSRLLSDRFSAERPKGSFSTLEIQRTEQGDSAMYLCASSSQGARNSPLHFGNGTRLTVT.

The chain recombines TRBV7-2 with TRBJ2-7, with 9 bases matching TRBD1. The CDR3 contains 14 residues. The germline V gene has CDR1 SGHTA and CDR2 FQGNSA. The junction had 4 bases not matched to a gene; V was cut back by 5 bases and J by 2 bases. The CDR3 protein is CASSPDRGPYEQYF. The CDR3 DNA is TGTGCCAGCAGCCCGGACAGGGGCCCCTACGAGCAGTACTTC.

This chain joins TRBV2 and TRBJ1-6, with D perhaps TRBD1 (6 bases). Germline loops: CDR1 SNHLY, CDR2 FYNNEI. Trimming took 3 bases from V and 9 from J, leaving 15 bases between them. CDR3 size: 15 residues. CDR3 coding DNA: TGTGCCAGCAGTGAGCAATTGGGGGCCGGTTCACCCCTCCACTTT. The encoded protein is CASSEQLGAGSPLHF.

The chain is built from TRBV5-6 and TRBJ2-5; the D is unclear. Trimming left V 0 bases short and J 2 bases short, with 8 bases between. The CDR3 contains 14 residues. In germline, CDR1 is SGHDT, CDR2 YYEEEE. Here the CDR3 reads CASSLAPVQETQYF. As DNA, the CDR3 is TGTGCCAGCAGCTTGGCTCCAGTACAAGAGACCCAGTACTTC. The variable domain in full, completed from reference TRBV5-6 and TRBJ2-5, reads DAGVTQSPTHLIKTRGQQVTLRCSPKSGHDTVSWYQQALGQGPQFIFQYYEEEERQRGNFPDRFSGHQFPNYSSELNVNALLLGDSALYLCASSLAPVQETQYFGPGTRLLVL.

This sequence joins TRBV20-1 and TRBJ2-7; possible D gene TRBD1, 6 bases. Trimming removed 6 bases from V and 3 bases from J, with 9 bases in between. Germline CDR1 reads DFQATT; CDR2 reads SNEGSKA (reference sequence). This CDR3 is built from 11 residues. CDR3 protein: CSAIRGYEQYF. The CDR3 region has the DNA TGCAGTGCGATCAGGGGCTACGAGCAGTACTTC.

V is TRBV29-1 and J is TRBJ2-5, with TRBD1 matching over 8 bases. Germline loops: CDR1 SQVTM, CDR2 ANQGSEA. This CDR3 has 15 residues. J was trimmed by 5 bases and V by 6 bases; bases with no gene match: 14. CDR3 region: CSVLGQGMSLETQYF. The CDR3 coding sequence is TGCAGCGTCCTCGGACAGGGAATGAGTTTGGAGACCCAGTACTTC.

V and J are TRBV10-1 and TRBJ2-1; 8 bases map to TRBD2. Germline V gene data show CDR1 as WNHNN and CDR2 as SYGVQD (reference sequence). J gave up 4 bases and V 0 bases, and 8 bases lay outside the gene matches. The CDR3 contains 17 residues. CDR3 in amino acids: CASSESGPSGRYNEQFF. DNA of the CDR3: TGCGCCAGCAGTGAGTCAGGGCCTAGCGGGCGGTACAATGAGCAGTTCTTC.

The chain carries TRBV6-6 and TRBJ2-7; D perhaps matches TRBD1 (7 bases). The V gene's germline CDR1 is MNHNY and CDR2 SVGAGI (reference sequence). Trimming left V 6 bases short and J 1 base short, with 16 bases between. The CDR3 covers 15 residues. CDR3 in DNA: TGTGCCAGCAGAGCTGCGGGACAGTCTTCCTACGAGCAGTACTTC. Its protein product is CASRAAGQSSYEQYF.

This chain uses TRBV27 with TRBJ2-7; tentatively, D is TRBD1 (6 bases). Trimming took 3 bases from V and 4 from J, leaving 13 bases between them. This CDR3 comprises 14 residues. Germline CDR1 reads MNHEY; CDR2 reads SMNVEV (reference sequence). The CDR3 spells CASSLIGQLYEQYF. The CDR3 nucleotides read TGTGCCAGCAGTTTGATTGGACAGCTTTACGAGCAGTACTTC.

The count of this clone is one. V gene TRBV2 combines with J gene TRBJ2-4; D might be TRBD1 (6 bases). CDR3 size: 12 residues. The germline V and J ends were trimmed by 9 bases and 6 bases, with 12 bases remaining between them. Germline assignment: CDR1 SNHLY and CDR2 FYNNEI. CDR3 amino acids: CARQGLGNIQYF. The CDR3 DNA follows: TGTGCCAGACAGGGTTTGGGAAACATTCAGTACTTC.

The rearrangement joins TRBV7-2 to TRBJ1-1; D unresolved. This CDR3 spans 12 amino acids. V was pared by 3 bases and J by 10 bases, with 12 bases between. From germline, CDR1 is SGHTA and CDR2 FQGNSA. The CDR3 nucleotides are TGTGCCAGCAGCTTTTTTCAGGATCCAGCTTTCTTT. Its protein product is CASSFFQDPAFF.